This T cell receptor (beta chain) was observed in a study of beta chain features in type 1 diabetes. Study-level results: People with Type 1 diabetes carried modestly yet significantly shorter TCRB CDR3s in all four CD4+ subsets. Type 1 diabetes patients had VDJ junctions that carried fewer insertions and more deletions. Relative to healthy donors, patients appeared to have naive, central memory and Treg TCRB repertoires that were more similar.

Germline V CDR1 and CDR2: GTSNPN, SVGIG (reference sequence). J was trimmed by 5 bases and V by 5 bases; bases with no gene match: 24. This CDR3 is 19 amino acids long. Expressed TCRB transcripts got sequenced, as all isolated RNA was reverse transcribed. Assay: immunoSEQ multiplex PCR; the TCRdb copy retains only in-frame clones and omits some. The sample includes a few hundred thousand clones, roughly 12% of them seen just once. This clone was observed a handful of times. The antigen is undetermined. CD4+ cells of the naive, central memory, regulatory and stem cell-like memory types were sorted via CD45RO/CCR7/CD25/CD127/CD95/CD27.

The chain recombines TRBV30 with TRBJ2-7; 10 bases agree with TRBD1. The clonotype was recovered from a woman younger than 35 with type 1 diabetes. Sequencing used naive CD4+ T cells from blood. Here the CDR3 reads CAWVKRGQGLAESLHEQYF. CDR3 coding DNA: TGTGCCTGGGTGAAGAGGGGACAGGGGCTAGCGGAGTCCCTTCACGAGCAGTACTTC.